Below are 3 T cell receptor beta chains sequenced from a single sample in a study of cytomegalovirus exposure and HLA in healthy donors (dated by TCRdb to the late 2010s). Preparation of the library involved the immunoSEQ multiplex PCR assay. TCRdb mirrors the immuneACCESS table, restricted to in-frame sequences. Some clones are absent from its copies; in checked studies, under half trace to an unresolved V gene, and the reason for the others is unknown. The sample records some 110,000 clones, 86% of which are singletons. The ten biggest clones cover approximately 4.9% of the sample. Sequences were obtained from PBMCs. The source of these receptors is a man aged 18-30 years in good health and CMV-seronegative.

The chain uses TRBV30 and TRBJ1-1; D not certain. The CDR3 spans 13 residues. V was cut by 1 base and J by 1 base, with 7 bases left in between. Germline V lookup: CDR1 GTSNPN, CDR2 SVGIG (reference sequence). The CDR3 spells CAWSANRNTEAFF. The CDR3 coding sequence is TGTGCCTGGAGTGCGAACAGGAACACTGAAGCTTTCTTT.

The V gene is TRBV5-4, the J gene TRBJ2-7, with TRBD1 matching 7 bases. The junction had 4 bases not matched to a gene; V was cut back by 0 bases and J by 1 base. This CDR3 is 15 amino acids long. Per germline, CDR1 SGHNT and CDR2 YYREEE (reference sequence). CDR3 coding DNA: TGTGCCAGCAGCTTGGTGGGACAGCGTTCCTACGAGCAGTACTTC. Amino acids: CASSLVGQRSYEQYF.

The rearrangement joins TRBV5-1 to TRBJ2-7; the D gene is possibly TRBD1 (6 bases). The CDR3 has 15 residues. From germline, CDR1 is SGHRS and CDR2 YFSETQ. V lost 4 bases and J lost 2, with 16 bases in between. The CDR3 region is CASSASRGLAYEQYF. The CDR3 region has the DNA TGCGCCAGCAGCGCAAGCAGGGGTCTAGCCTACGAGCAGTACTTC.